This T cell receptor beta chain comes out of a study of T cell responses to AZD1222 COVID-19 vaccine. Sequenced by immunoSEQ multiplex PCR; TCRdb stores in-frame clones only, minus some. The sample lists around 140,000 clones, approximately 90% occurring once. The CDR3 runs 15 residues. CDR1 and CDR2 (germline): MNHNS, SASEGT. V lost 2 bases and J lost 4, with 14 bases in between. This sequence originates from an adult in good health. This chain connects TRBV6-1 to TRBJ1-1, with a possible D match to TRBD1 (5 bases). Sequenced here: peripheral blood, sampled on day 0 of AZD1222 vaccination. The CDR3 DNA is TGTGCCAGCAGTGAATACGGGGGGTGGATCACTGAAGCTTTCTTT. As protein: CASSEYGGWITEAFF.